This entry describes one TCR beta chain. Clones were read by immunoSEQ multiplex PCR, and TCRdb kept only the in-frame ones, dropping some. The top ten clones hold about 15% of a sample with just over 150,000 clones, 80% to 90% of them seen once. This sample was taken from a study of blood T cell repertoires in COVID-19. The CDR3 runs 15 residues. CDR1 SGHDT and CDR2 YYEEEE come from the germline V gene. Trimming took 5 bases from V and 0 from J, leaving 14 bases between them. This chain links TRBV5-6 with TRBJ1-1, with no clear D. This sequence originates from a woman aged 40 to 50 with acute or convalescent COVID-19. The sequencing sample was made of peripheral blood. CDR3: CASRPALGVNTEAFF. DNA for the CDR3: TGTGCCAGCAGACCCGCTCTCGGGGTGAACACTGAAGCTTTCTTT.